The sample holds a few counts of the clone carrying this T cell receptor beta chain. The data were taken from a study of blood T cell repertoires in COVID-19. Study-level information: Sources were T cells, B-cell-depleted T cells, or PBMCs; the material itself was cDNA or gDNA.

Only in-frame clones appear in the TCRdb table, and some are missing; sequencing was by immunoSEQ multiplex PCR. Of roughly 160,000 clones listed, just over 90% are singletons. This CDR3 region has 15 residues. V lost 0 bases, J lost 6 bases, and 10 bases lay in between. Germline assignment: CDR1 SGHRS and CDR2 YFSETQ. This clonotype was sampled from a man aged 18 to 29 with acute or convalescent COVID-19. The chain uses TRBV5-1 and TRBJ1-6; no definite D call. The specimen was peripheral blood. CDR3 in DNA: TGCGCCAGCAGCTTGGAGAGGGCAAGTAATTCACCCCTCCACTTT. Amino acids: CASSLERASNSPLHF.